Listed below are T cell receptor beta chains from one sample, sequenced in a study of T cell clones after liver transplantation. Assay used: immunoSEQ multiplex PCR; TCRdb lists only in-frame clones, some missing. The table includes nearly 25,000 clones, almost 70% detected once. Source: CD4+ T cells from blood, taken before liver transplant. These receptors all stem from a human donor who received a liver transplant. Each CDR3 is given with its conserved first and last residue. The order of the fields is clone size, J gene, D gene, V gene, CDR3 DNA, CDR3 protein. A D gene is named only where the DNA matches it firmly. The size field is filled for only some rows; it gives once, few, many or a size class.

clone size: once; J gene: TRBJ1-2; D gene: -; V gene: TRBV28; CDR3 DNA: TGTGCCAGCAGTTCCCTAGACAGGCCCAACTATGGCTACACCTTC; CDR3 protein: CASSSLDRPNYGYTF
clone size: -; J gene: TRBJ1-5; D gene: -; V gene: TRBV4-2; CDR3 DNA: TGTGCCAGCAGCCAAGATTATCGGGGACACCAGCATTTT; CDR3 protein: CASSQDYRGHQHF
clone size: once; J gene: TRBJ2-7; D gene: TRBD1; V gene: TRBV28; CDR3 DNA: TGTGCCAGCAGTTTGTCTCAGGGGGTCAACGAGCAGTACTTC; CDR3 protein: CASSLSQGVNEQYF
clone size: -; J gene: TRBJ1-1; D gene: -; V gene: TRBV6-1; CDR3 DNA: TGTGCCAGCAGCCCCGGGCAGGGCTTAAAGGGTTTCTTT; CDR3 protein: CASSPGQGLKGFF
clone size: -; J gene: TRBJ1-3; D gene: TRBD1; V gene: TRBV18; CDR3 DNA: TGTGCCAGCTCACCGACCGGGACAGGGTCAGGAAACACCATATATTTT; CDR3 protein: CASSPTGTGSGNTIYF
clone size: -; J gene: TRBJ2-3; D gene: TRBD2; V gene: TRBV11-2; CDR3 DNA: TGTGCCAGCAGCCGAGGGGCGGGAGGGCCCGGAGATACGCAGTATTTT; CDR3 protein: CASSRGAGGPGDTQYF
clone size: -; J gene: TRBJ1-2; D gene: -; V gene: TRBV28; CDR3 DNA: TGTGCCAGCAGCCTCTACCAAGGCTATGGCTACACCTTC; CDR3 protein: CASSLYQGYGYTF
clone size: -; J gene: TRBJ2-3; D gene: TRBD2; V gene: TRBV28; CDR3 DNA: TGTGCCAGCAACCCTGTTAGCGGGGGAAACACAGATACGCAGTATTTT; CDR3 protein: CASNPVSGGNTDTQYF
clone size: -; J gene: TRBJ2-3; D gene: TRBD1; V gene: TRBV19; CDR3 DNA: TGTGCCAGTAGTCCCCGGGACAGTCTGACTAGCACAGATACGCAGTATTTT; CDR3 protein: CASSPRDSLTSTDTQYF
clone size: -; J gene: TRBJ1-5; D gene: -; V gene: TRBV7-2; CDR3 DNA: TGTGCCAGCAGCTTAGGTTCGAGGGCTAATCAGCCCCAGCATTTT; CDR3 protein: CASSLGSRANQPQHF
clone size: -; J gene: TRBJ1-3; D gene: -; V gene: TRBV2; CDR3 DNA: TGTGCCAGCAGTGTCGAAGGGAGAAACACCATATATTTT; CDR3 protein: CASSVEGRNTIYF
clone size: once; J gene: TRBJ2-3; D gene: -; V gene: TRBV7-9; CDR3 DNA: TGTGCCAGCAGCCAGGACAGCACAGATACGCAGTATTTT; CDR3 protein: CASSQDSTDTQYF
clone size: -; J gene: TRBJ1-1; D gene: -; V gene: TRBV5-6; CDR3 DNA: TGTGCCAGCAGCAAACAGGGTCCGGGGAGCACTGAAGCTTTCTTT; CDR3 protein: CASSKQGPGSTEAFF
clone size: -; J gene: TRBJ2-5; D gene: -; V gene: TRBV7-2; CDR3 DNA: TGTGCCAGCAGCCGTCGGGACCGAAGGGGGACCCAGTACTTC; CDR3 protein: CASSRRDRRGTQYF
clone size: few; J gene: TRBJ2-7; D gene: TRBD1; V gene: TRBV28; CDR3 DNA: TGTGCCAGCAGTCCGCCGGGACAGGTGTACGAGCAGTACTTC; CDR3 protein: CASSPPGQVYEQYF
clone size: -; J gene: TRBJ2-2; D gene: -; V gene: TRBV7-8; CDR3 DNA: TGTGCCAGCAGCTTAGAGGGACGGGGAAACACCGGGGAGCTGTTTTTT; CDR3 protein: CASSLEGRGNTGELFF
clone size: few; J gene: TRBJ1-2; D gene: -; V gene: TRBV6-1; CDR3 DNA: TGTGCCAGCAGTGAAGCAACGGGGTTGTTCTATGGCTACACCTTC; CDR3 protein: CASSEATGLFYGYTF
clone size: -; J gene: TRBJ1-1; D gene: -; V gene: TRBV5-6; CDR3 DNA: TGTGCCAGCAGCTTGGGCGAACTTGAAGCTTTCTTT; CDR3 protein: CASSLGELEAFF
clone size: -; J gene: TRBJ1-2; D gene: TRBD1; V gene: TRBV11-2; CDR3 DNA: TGTGCCAGCAGCCCGCTGCGACAGGGCCAGATTGATAACTATGGCTACACCTTC; CDR3 protein: CASSPLRQGQIDNYGYTF
clone size: -; J gene: TRBJ1-5; D gene: -; V gene: TRBV29-1; CDR3 DNA: TGCAGCGTTGGGGGGGACAATCAGCCCCAGCATTTT; CDR3 protein: CSVGGDNQPQHF
clone size: -; J gene: TRBJ2-2; D gene: -; V gene: TRBV5-6; CDR3 DNA: TGTGCCAGCAGCTCGCTGGGACCCACGAACACCGGGGAGCTGTTTTTT; CDR3 protein: CASSSLGPTNTGELFF
clone size: -; J gene: TRBJ2-2; D gene: -; V gene: TRBV19; CDR3 DNA: TGTGCCAGTAGTGGGGTATCGAGCACCGGGGAGCTGTTTTTT; CDR3 protein: CASSGVSSTGELFF
clone size: -; J gene: TRBJ2-5; D gene: TRBD1; V gene: TRBV2; CDR3 DNA: TGTGCCAGCAGCGGACTATTGACAGGGGGCTTCCAAGAGACCCAGTACTTC; CDR3 protein: CASSGLLTGGFQETQYF
clone size: -; J gene: TRBJ2-1; D gene: TRBD2; V gene: TRBV27; CDR3 DNA: TGTGCCAGCTGGGCTAGCGGGACCATGAATGAGCAGTTCTTC; CDR3 protein: CASWASGTMNEQFF
clone size: -; J gene: TRBJ1-6; D gene: TRBD1; V gene: TRBV7-2; CDR3 DNA: TGTGCCAGCAGCATCTCCAGGGGGGCTAGGGTTTCACCCCTCCACTTT; CDR3 protein: CASSISRGARVSPLHF
clone size: -; J gene: TRBJ2-2; D gene: TRBD2; V gene: TRBV7-2; CDR3 DNA: TGTGCCAGCAGCCAAGAAACTAGCGGCGCGAACACCGGGGAGCTGTTTTTT; CDR3 protein: CASSQETSGANTGELFF
clone size: -; J gene: TRBJ2-2; D gene: -; V gene: TRBV5-1; CDR3 DNA: TGCGCCAGCAGCCTAGATGGGGCCGGGGAGCTGTTTTTT; CDR3 protein: CASSLDGAGELFF
clone size: -; J gene: TRBJ1-5; D gene: -; V gene: TRBV4-3; CDR3 DNA: TGCGCCAGCAGCCAAGATTGGGTAAGCAATCAGCCCCAGCATTTT; CDR3 protein: CASSQDWVSNQPQHF
clone size: few; J gene: TRBJ2-3; D gene: -; V gene: TRBV5-1; CDR3 DNA: TGCGCCAGCAGCTTCTTCCCCCTGTCACAGGTCGGCACAGATACGCAGTATTTT; CDR3 protein: CASSFFPLSQVGTDTQYF
clone size: -; J gene: TRBJ2-7; D gene: -; V gene: TRBV2; CDR3 DNA: TGTGCCAGCAGTATCTCGGCGGGCTTACCTTCCTACGAGCAGTACTTC; CDR3 protein: CASSISAGLPSYEQYF
clone size: -; J gene: TRBJ1-4; D gene: -; V gene: TRBV18; CDR3 DNA: TGTGCCAGCTCACCATCTTTAGGATTAAATGAAAAACTGTTTTTT; CDR3 protein: CASSPSLGLNEKLFF
clone size: -; J gene: TRBJ2-3; D gene: -; V gene: TRBV7-9; CDR3 DNA: TGTGCCAGCAGCTTCGATTTGACTAGTCCAGATACGCAGTATTTT; CDR3 protein: CASSFDLTSPDTQYF
clone size: -; J gene: TRBJ2-1; D gene: TRBD2; V gene: TRBV11-3; CDR3 DNA: TGTGCCAGCAGCCCTACTAGCGGGAGCCATGGGGATGAGCAGTTCTTC; CDR3 protein: CASSPTSGSHGDEQFF
clone size: -; J gene: TRBJ1-5; D gene: TRBD1; V gene: TRBV4-1; CDR3 DNA: TGCGCCAGCAGCCAGGCGGACAGGGACAATCAGCCCCAGCATTTT; CDR3 protein: CASSQADRDNQPQHF
clone size: few; J gene: TRBJ1-1; D gene: -; V gene: TRBV6-5; CDR3 DNA: TGTGCCAGCAGTTTTACCGACACTGAAGCTTTCTTT; CDR3 protein: CASSFTDTEAFF
clone size: -; J gene: TRBJ2-3; D gene: TRBD2; V gene: TRBV2; CDR3 DNA: TGTGCCAGCAGTTCGGGCGGGGGGGGCACAGATACGCAGTATTTT; CDR3 protein: CASSSGGGGTDTQYF
clone size: -; J gene: TRBJ2-3; D gene: TRBD1; V gene: TRBV12-5; CDR3 DNA: TGTGCTAGTGGTTTGGTAAGAGGGACAGGGGATACGCAGTATTTT; CDR3 protein: CASGLVRGTGDTQYF
clone size: -; J gene: TRBJ2-1; D gene: TRBD2; V gene: TRBV7-9; CDR3 DNA: TGTGCCAGCAGCTTAGCACTAGCGGGGGCTCACAATGAGCAGTTCTTC; CDR3 protein: CASSLALAGAHNEQFF
clone size: -; J gene: TRBJ2-2; D gene: -; V gene: TRBV19; CDR3 DNA: TGTGCCAGTAGTATAGATCGTACGCTTAGGGGGTCCGGGGAGCTGTTTTTT; CDR3 protein: CASSIDRTLRGSGELFF
clone size: -; J gene: TRBJ2-3; D gene: -; V gene: TRBV29-1; CDR3 DNA: TGCAGCGTTGCTGTGGAAGGAGATACGCAGTATTTT; CDR3 protein: CSVAVEGDTQYF
clone size: -; J gene: TRBJ1-4; D gene: -; V gene: TRBV7-2; CDR3 DNA: TGTGCCAGCAGCTTAGAGGGCAGGGTAAAACTGTTTTTT; CDR3 protein: CASSLEGRVKLFF
clone size: -; J gene: TRBJ2-1; D gene: TRBD2; V gene: TRBV18; CDR3 DNA: TGTGCCAGCTCACCAGCGGGGGGATCCTACAATGAGCAGTTCTTC; CDR3 protein: CASSPAGGSYNEQFF
clone size: -; J gene: TRBJ2-3; D gene: TRBD1; V gene: TRBV15; CDR3 DNA: TGTGCCACCAGGGCACAGGGGTATACAGATACGCAGTATTTT; CDR3 protein: CATRAQGYTDTQYF
clone size: -; J gene: TRBJ2-7; D gene: -; V gene: TRBV20-1; CDR3 DNA: TGCAGTGCTAGAGAAGGCTACGAGCAGTACTTC; CDR3 protein: CSAREGYEQYF
clone size: once; J gene: TRBJ2-3; D gene: -; V gene: TRBV27; CDR3 DNA: TGTGCCAGCAGTTTTAGGAACACAGATACGCAGTATTTT; CDR3 protein: CASSFRNTDTQYF
clone size: -; J gene: TRBJ2-1; D gene: -; V gene: TRBV9; CDR3 DNA: TGTGCCAGCAGCGTAGGGCGGGGTACCTACAATGAGCAGTTCTTC; CDR3 protein: CASSVGRGTYNEQFF
clone size: -; J gene: TRBJ2-5; D gene: -; V gene: TRBV5-1; CDR3 DNA: TGCGCCAGCAGCTTACTAGGGCCACCCTTCCAAGAGACCCAGTACTTC; CDR3 protein: CASSLLGPPFQETQYF
clone size: few; J gene: TRBJ2-1; D gene: TRBD2; V gene: TRBV7-9; CDR3 DNA: TGTGCCAGCAGCTTAGGTACTAGCGGGTACAATGAGCAGTTCTTC; CDR3 protein: CASSLGTSGYNEQFF
clone size: -; J gene: TRBJ2-3; D gene: -; V gene: TRBV5-1; CDR3 DNA: TGCGCCAGCAGCTTGGGGCCCGGGGGGCAAGGAGATACGCAGTATTTT; CDR3 protein: CASSLGPGGQGDTQYF
clone size: -; J gene: TRBJ2-1; D gene: TRBD2; V gene: TRBV28; CDR3 DNA: TGTGCCAGCAGCTCAACCGGACTAGCGGGCCTGAGCTCCTACAATGAGCAGTTCTTC; CDR3 protein: CASSSTGLAGLSSYNEQFF
clone size: few; J gene: TRBJ1-2; D gene: -; V gene: TRBV30; CDR3 DNA: TGTGCCTGGAGACGAACCCCGACAGGACCCCTTATTTATGGCTACACCTTC; CDR3 protein: CAWRRTPTGPLIYGYTF
clone size: few; J gene: TRBJ2-6; D gene: -; V gene: TRBV18; CDR3 DNA: TGTGCCAGCTCACCATCGACAGTGGGGGCCAACGTCCTGACTTTC; CDR3 protein: CASSPSTVGANVLTF
clone size: -; J gene: TRBJ1-5; D gene: -; V gene: TRBV7-2; CDR3 DNA: TGTGCCAGCAGCTCCCAGGGATGGGGCGACCAGCCCCAGCATTTT; CDR3 protein: CASSSQGWGDQPQHF
clone size: -; J gene: TRBJ1-2; D gene: TRBD1; V gene: TRBV6-5; CDR3 DNA: TGTGCCAGCATGACCGGACAGGGATTTAACTATGGCTACACCTTC; CDR3 protein: CASMTGQGFNYGYTF
clone size: -; J gene: TRBJ1-4; D gene: -; V gene: TRBV28; CDR3 DNA: TGTGCCAGCAGTTTTGGTCAGGGGAGGGAAAAACTGTTTTTT; CDR3 protein: CASSFGQGREKLFF